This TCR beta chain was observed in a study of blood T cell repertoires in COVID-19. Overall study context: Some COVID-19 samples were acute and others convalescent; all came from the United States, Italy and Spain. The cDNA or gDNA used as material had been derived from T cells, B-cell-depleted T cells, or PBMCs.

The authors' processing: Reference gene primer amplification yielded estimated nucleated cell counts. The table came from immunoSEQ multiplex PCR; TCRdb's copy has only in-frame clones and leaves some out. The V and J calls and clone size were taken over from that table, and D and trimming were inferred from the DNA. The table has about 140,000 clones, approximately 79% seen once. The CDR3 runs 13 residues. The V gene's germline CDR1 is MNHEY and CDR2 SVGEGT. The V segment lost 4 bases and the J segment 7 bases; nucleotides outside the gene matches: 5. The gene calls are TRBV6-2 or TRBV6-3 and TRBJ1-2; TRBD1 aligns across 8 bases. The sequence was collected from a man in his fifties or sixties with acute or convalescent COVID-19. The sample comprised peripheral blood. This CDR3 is CASSLTGGTGYTF. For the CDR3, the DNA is TGTGCCAGCAGTTTAACAGGGGGTACTGGCTACACCTTC.